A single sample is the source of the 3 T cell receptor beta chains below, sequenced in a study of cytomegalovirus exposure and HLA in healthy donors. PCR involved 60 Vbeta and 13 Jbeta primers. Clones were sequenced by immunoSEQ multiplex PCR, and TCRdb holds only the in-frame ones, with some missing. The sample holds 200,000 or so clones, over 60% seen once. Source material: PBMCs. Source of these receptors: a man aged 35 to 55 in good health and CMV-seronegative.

This CDR3 reads CASSQGTSGTVVGELFF. The CDR3 DNA follows: TGTGCCAGCAGCCAAGGGACGAGCGGGACCGTTGTGGGGGAGCTGTTTTTT. The chain has TRBV4-2 and TRBJ2-2; 7 nucleotides match TRBD2. The CDR3 length is 17 residues. J gave up 8 bases and V 1 base, and 13 bases lay outside the gene matches. Per germline, CDR1 LGHNA and CDR2 YNFKEQ.

DNA for the CDR3: TGTGCCAGCAGCCCACGAACGGGAGATACGCAGTATTTT. This codes for CASSPRTGDTQYF. The V call is TRBV9, the J call TRBJ2-3; D gene ambiguous. CDR1 is SGDLS, CDR2 YYNGEE, per germline. This CDR3 is built from 13 residues. The V end lost 4 bases, the J end lost 5 bases, and 11 bases lay between the germline ends. Supplemented by reference TRBV9 and TRBJ2-3, the full variable domain reads DSGVTQTPKHLITATGQRVTLRCSPRSGDLSVYWYQQSLDQGLQFLIQYYNGEERAKGNILERFSAQQFPDLHSELNLSSLELGDSALYFCASSPRTGDTQYFGPGTRLTVL.

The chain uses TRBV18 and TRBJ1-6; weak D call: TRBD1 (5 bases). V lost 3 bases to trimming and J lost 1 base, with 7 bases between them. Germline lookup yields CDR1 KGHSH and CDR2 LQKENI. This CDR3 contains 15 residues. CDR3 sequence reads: CASSPGGSYNSPLHF. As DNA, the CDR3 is TGTGCCAGCTCACCGGGGGGATCCTATAATTCACCCCTCCACTTT. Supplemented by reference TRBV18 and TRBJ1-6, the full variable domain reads NAGVMQNPRHLVRRRGQEARLRCSPMKGHSHVYWYRQLPEEGLKFMVYLQKENIIDESGMPKERFSAEFPKEGPSILRIQQVVRGDSAAYFCASSPGGSYNSPLHFGNGTRLTVT.